The following is a T cell receptor (beta chain) sequence with its context. This sample was included in a study of pediatric ulcerative colitis. Profiled with immunoSEQ multiplex PCR; TCRdb holds only in-frame clones, not every one. The sample includes more than 35,000 clones, 73% seen only once; the top ten take about 0.71%. One to two pinch biopsies were taken from the rectum during colonoscopy. The CDR3 covers 15 residues. The germline V gene encodes CDR1 SGHRS and CDR2 YFSETQ. Trimming removed 3 bases from V and 0 bases from J, with 10 bases in between. This chain uses TRBV5-1 with TRBJ1-5; D gene unclear. Sequenced sample: gut tissue. The receptor's source is a boy between 10 and 17 years old with moderate ulcerative colitis. The CDR3 region is CASSWGGDSNQPQHF. The CDR3 region has the DNA TGCGCCAGCAGCTGGGGTGGGGATAGCAATCAGCCCCAGCATTTT.